These 5 T cell receptor beta chains were sequenced from one sample in a study of human thymus T cells. Sequencing was performed with immunoSEQ multiplex PCR; in TCRdb, only in-frame clones are kept and a portion is missing. The table has more than 70,000 clones, roughly 97% seen once; the top ten hold roughly 0.031%. Thymic tissue was derived from resections collected during corrective heart surgery. Material: thymus tissue. These receptors were obtained from a boy in the first two years of life with a congenital heart defect but otherwise immunologically healthy.

The chain uses TRBV4-2 and TRBJ2-4, with 10 bases matching TRBD2. The junction had 9 bases not matched to a gene; V was cut back by 1 base and J by 0 bases. The CDR3 is 19 residues long. Germline V gene data show CDR1 as LGHNA and CDR2 as YNFKEQ. The CDR3 protein is CASSQGGLAGVLAKNIQYF. The CDR3 region has the DNA TGTGCCAGCAGCCAAGGTGGTCTAGCGGGAGTTTTAGCCAAAAACATTCAGTACTTC.

The rearrangement joins TRBV19 to TRBJ1-5; weak D call: TRBD1 (5 bases). The V end lost 4 bases, the J end lost 3 bases, and 13 bases lay between the germline ends. This CDR3 is 15 amino acids long. The V gene's germline CDR1 is LNHDA and CDR2 SQIVND (reference sequence). CDR3 coding DNA: TGTGCCAGTAGTACCGCTCGGGACCTCAATCAGCCCCAGCATTTT. Translated: CASSTARDLNQPQHF.

This rearrangement joins TRBV10-2 to TRBJ2-1; 10 bases match TRBD2. Germline CDR1 and CDR2: WSHSY and SAAADI. V gave up 6 bases and J gave up 5 bases; unmatched junction bases: 4. CDR3 length: 14 amino acids. DNA for the CDR3: TGCGCCAGCAGAGGACTAGCGGTCCACAATGAGCAGTTCTTC. Amino acid sequence: CASRGLAVHNEQFF.

CDR3 in amino acids: CASSPTGEAFF. Written as DNA, the CDR3 is TGTGCCAGCAGCCCGACAGGTGAAGCTTTCTTT. The genes are TRBV2 and TRBJ1-1; tentative D call: TRBD1 (6 bases). V shed 6 bases and J shed 7 bases, with 9 bases lying between them. The germline CDR1 and CDR2 sequences are SNHLY and FYNNEI. This CDR3 has 11 amino acids.

The V and J genes are TRBV7-9 and TRBJ1-1, with D possibly matching TRBD1 (5 bases). The CDR3 runs 15 residues. Germline V gene lookup returns CDR1 SEHNR and CDR2 FQNEAQ (reference sequence). Trimming took 5 bases from V and 3 from J, leaving 16 bases between them. CDR3 amino acids: CASSLYAGLDTEAFF. CDR3 nucleotides: TGTGCCAGCAGCCTATATGCAGGGTTGGACACTGAAGCTTTCTTT.